This TCR beta chain was sequenced during a study of follicular helper T cells after annual influenza vaccination. Study-level points and caveats: Successive annual vaccinations recalled a recurrent oligoclonal ICOS+CD38+ cTfh response with influenza-specific clonotypes.

Only in-frame clones appear in the TCRdb table, and some are missing; sequencing was by immunoSEQ multiplex PCR. The top ten clones hold around 1.9% of a sample with about 7,800 clones, around four fifths of them seen once. Specified time point: 2014-2015 season, 7 days after vaccination. Excluded were substance abuse, HIV/AIDS, active cancer, immunomodulatory drugs and active illness. Cells are cTfh (non-naive CD4+CXCR5+PD-1+), split by ICOS and CD38 into double-positive or double-negative. The sample holds one count of this clone. Antigen unknown. The receptor comes from an adult who received the influenza vaccine. Sequenced material: CXCR5+ CD38- circulating T follicular helper cells from blood, taken 7 days after influenza vaccination. Subset in this sample: circulating Tfh, non-naive CD4+CXCR5+PD-1+ (ICOS+CD38+ or ICOS-CD38-).

CDR3: CASSARGASSYNEQFF. CDR3 in DNA: TGTGCCAGCAGTGCTCGAGGGGCCAGCTCCTACAATGAGCAGTTCTTC. The J gene is TRBJ2-1, the V gene TRBV2; D is tentatively TRBD1 or TRBD2 (5 bases each). Germline-derived CDR1 and CDR2 are SNHLY and FYNNEI. The CDR3 has 16 amino acids. V was shortened by 4 bases and J by 0 bases, with 13 bases between the two germline ends. The variable domain in full, completed from reference TRBV2 and TRBJ2-1, reads EPEVTQTPSHQVTQMGQEVILRCVPISNHLYFYWYRQILGQKVEFLVSFYNNEISEKSEIFDDQFSVERPDGSNFTLKIRSTKLEDSAMYFCASSARGASSYNEQFFGPGTRLTVL.